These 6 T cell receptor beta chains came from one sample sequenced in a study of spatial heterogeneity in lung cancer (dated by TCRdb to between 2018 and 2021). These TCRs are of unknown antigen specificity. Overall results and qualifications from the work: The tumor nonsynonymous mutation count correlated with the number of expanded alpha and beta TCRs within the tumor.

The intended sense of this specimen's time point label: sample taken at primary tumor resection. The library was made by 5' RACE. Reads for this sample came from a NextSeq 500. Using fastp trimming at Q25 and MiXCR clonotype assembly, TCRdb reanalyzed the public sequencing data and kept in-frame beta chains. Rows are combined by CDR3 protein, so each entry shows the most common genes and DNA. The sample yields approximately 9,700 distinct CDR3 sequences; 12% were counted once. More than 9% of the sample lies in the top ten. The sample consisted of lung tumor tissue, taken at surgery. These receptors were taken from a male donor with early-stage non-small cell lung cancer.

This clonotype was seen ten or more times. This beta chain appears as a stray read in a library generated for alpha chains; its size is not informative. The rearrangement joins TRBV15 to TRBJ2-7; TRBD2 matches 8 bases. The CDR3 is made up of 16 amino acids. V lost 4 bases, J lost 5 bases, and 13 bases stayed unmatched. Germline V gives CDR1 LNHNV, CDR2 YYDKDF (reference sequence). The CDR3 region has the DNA TGTGCCACCAGCATCCATTGGGCTAGCGGGTTCCACGAGCAGTACTTC. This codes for CATSIHWASGFHEQYF.

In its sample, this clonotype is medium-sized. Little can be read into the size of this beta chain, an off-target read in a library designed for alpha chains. CDR3 in amino acids: CASSPARGTDTEAFF. Written as DNA, the CDR3 is TGTGCCAGCAGCCCTGCCCGGGGGACGGACACTGAAGCTTTCTTT. The chain is built from TRBV11-2 and TRBJ1-1; maybe TRBD1 (5 bases). Trimming removed 5 bases from V and 3 bases from J, with 16 bases in between. The CDR3 is 15 amino acids. In germline, CDR1 is SGHAT, CDR2 FQNNGV.

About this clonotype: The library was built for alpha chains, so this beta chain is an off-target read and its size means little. The CDR3 DNA is TGCAGCGTTGAAGCGGGGGTCCTAGCGGGAAGTGAGCAGTTCTTC. Amino acid sequence: CSVEAGVLAGSEQFF. The rearrangement joins TRBV29-1 to TRBJ2-1; 9 bases are shared with TRBD2. The CDR3 runs 15 residues. The V segment lost 1 base and the J segment 9 bases; nucleotides outside the gene matches: 10. Per the germline V gene, CDR1 is SQVTM and CDR2 is ANQGSEA.

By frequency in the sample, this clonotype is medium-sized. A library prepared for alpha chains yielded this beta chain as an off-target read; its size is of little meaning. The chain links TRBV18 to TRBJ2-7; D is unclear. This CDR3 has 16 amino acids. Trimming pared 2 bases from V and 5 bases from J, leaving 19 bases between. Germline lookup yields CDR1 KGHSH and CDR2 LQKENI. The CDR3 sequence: CASSPVRARRPDEQYF. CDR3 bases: TGTGCCAGCTCACCAGTACGGGCACGTCGACCGGACGAGCAGTACTTC.

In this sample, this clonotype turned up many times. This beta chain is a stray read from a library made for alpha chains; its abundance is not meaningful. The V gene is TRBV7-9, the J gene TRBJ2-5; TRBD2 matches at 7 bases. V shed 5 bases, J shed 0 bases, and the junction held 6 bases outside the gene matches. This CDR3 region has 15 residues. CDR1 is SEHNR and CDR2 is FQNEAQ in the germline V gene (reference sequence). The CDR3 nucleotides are TGTGCCAGCAGCCCCAGAAGCGGGAACCAAGAGACCCAGTACTTC. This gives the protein CASSPRSGNQETQYF.

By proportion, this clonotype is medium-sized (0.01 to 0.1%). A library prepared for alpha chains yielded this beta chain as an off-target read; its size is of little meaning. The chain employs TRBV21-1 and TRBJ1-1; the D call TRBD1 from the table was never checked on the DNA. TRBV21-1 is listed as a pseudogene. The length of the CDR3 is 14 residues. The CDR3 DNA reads TGTGCCAGCAGCAACCAACTCGACAGGATTTGGGCTTTCTTT. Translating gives CASSNQLDRIWAFF.